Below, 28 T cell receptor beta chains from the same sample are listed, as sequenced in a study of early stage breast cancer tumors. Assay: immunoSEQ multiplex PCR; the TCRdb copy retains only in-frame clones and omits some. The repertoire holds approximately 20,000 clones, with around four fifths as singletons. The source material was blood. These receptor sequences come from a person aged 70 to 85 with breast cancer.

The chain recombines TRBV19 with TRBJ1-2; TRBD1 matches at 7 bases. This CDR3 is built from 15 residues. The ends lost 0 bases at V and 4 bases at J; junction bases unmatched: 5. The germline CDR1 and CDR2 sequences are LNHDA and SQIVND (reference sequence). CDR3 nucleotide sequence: TGTGCCAGTAGTATAGAGGGGACAGCCACCTATGGCTACACCTTC. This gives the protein CASSIEGTATYGYTF.

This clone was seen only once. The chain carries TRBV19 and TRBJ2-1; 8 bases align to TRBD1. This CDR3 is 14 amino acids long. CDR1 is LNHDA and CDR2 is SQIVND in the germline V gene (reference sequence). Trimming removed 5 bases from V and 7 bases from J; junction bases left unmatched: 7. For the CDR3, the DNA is TGTGCCAGTAGTCCCCGGACAGGGCCGAATGAGCAGTTCTTC. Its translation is CASSPRTGPNEQFF.

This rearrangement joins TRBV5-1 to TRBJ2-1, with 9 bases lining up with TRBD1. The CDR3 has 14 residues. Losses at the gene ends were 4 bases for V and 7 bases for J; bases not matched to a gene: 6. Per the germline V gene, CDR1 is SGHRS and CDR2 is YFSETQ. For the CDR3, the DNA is TGCGCCAGCAGCGCGGGACAGGGACTGAATGAGCAGTTCTTC. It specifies CASSAGQGLNEQFF. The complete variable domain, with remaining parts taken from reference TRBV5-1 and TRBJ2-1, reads KAGVTQTPRYLIKTRGQQVTLSCSPISGHRSVSWYQQTPGQGLQFLFEYFSETQRNKGNFPGRFSGRQFSNSRSEMNVSTLELGDSALYLCASSAGQGLNEQFFGPGTRLTVL.

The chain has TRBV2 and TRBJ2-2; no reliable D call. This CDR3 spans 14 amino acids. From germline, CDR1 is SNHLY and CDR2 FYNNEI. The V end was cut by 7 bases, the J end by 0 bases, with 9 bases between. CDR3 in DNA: TGTGCCAGCAAAGCACTTACGAACACCGGGGAGCTGTTTTTT. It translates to CASKALTNTGELFF.

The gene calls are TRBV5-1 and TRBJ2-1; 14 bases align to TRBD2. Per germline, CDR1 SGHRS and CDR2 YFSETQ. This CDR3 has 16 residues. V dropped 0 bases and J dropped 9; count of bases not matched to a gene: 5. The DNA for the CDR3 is TGCGCCAGCAGCTTGGTAGGGACTAGCGGGAGTACTGAGCAGTTCTTC. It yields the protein CASSLVGTSGSTEQFF.

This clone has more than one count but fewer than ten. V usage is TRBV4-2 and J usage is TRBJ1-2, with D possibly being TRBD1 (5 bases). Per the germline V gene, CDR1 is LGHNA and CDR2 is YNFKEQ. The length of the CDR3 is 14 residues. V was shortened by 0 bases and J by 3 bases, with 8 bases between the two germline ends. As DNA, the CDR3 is TGTGCCAGCAGCCAAGAAAAGGGGTACTATGGCTACACCTTC. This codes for CASSQEKGYYGYTF.

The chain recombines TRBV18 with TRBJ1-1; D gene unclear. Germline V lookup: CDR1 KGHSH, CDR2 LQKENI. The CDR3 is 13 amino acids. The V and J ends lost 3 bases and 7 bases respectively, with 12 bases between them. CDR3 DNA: TGTGCCAGCTCACCCACGATGGGCAATGAAGCTTTCTTT. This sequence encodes CASSPTMGNEAFF.

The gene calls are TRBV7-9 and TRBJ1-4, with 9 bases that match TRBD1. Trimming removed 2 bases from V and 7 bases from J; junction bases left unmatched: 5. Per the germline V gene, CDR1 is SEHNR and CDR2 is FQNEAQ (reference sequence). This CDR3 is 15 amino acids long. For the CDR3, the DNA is TGTGCCAGCAGCTTACTAGAGGACAGGGGTGAAAAACTGTTTTTT. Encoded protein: CASSLLEDRGEKLFF.

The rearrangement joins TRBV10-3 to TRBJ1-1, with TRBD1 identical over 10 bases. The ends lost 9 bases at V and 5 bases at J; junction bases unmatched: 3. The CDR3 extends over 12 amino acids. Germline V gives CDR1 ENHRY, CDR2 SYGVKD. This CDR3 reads CAIRTGGTEAFF. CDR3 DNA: TGTGCCATAAGGACAGGGGGGACTGAAGCTTTCTTT.

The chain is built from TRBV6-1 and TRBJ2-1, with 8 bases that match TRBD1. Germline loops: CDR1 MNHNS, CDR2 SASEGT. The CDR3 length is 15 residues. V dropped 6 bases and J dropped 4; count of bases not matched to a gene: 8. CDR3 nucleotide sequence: TGTGCCAGCAGGCAGGGGGCGGGATTTTACAATGAGCAGTTCTTC. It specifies CASRQGAGFYNEQFF.

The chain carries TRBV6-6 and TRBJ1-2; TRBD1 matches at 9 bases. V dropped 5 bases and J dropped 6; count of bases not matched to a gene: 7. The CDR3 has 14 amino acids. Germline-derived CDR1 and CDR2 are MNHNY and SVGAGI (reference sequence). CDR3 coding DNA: TGTGCCAGCAGTGGGGACAGGGAAAGGAATGGCTACACCTTC. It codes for CASSGDRERNGYTF.

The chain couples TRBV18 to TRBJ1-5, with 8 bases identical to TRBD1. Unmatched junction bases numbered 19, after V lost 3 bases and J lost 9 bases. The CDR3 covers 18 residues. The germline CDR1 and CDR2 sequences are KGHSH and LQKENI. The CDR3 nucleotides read TGTGCCAGCTCACCCTCCGGGACAGGCAATCTGGGGTTACGGCCCCAGCATTTT. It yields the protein CASSPSGTGNLGLRPQHF.

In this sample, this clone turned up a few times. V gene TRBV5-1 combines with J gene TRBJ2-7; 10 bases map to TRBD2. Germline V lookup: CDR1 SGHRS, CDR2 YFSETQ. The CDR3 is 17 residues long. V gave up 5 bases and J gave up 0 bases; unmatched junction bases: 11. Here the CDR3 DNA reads TGCGCCAGCAGACCGTTAGCGGGGGGCTTAAGCTCCTACGAGCAGTACTTC. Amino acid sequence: CASRPLAGGLSSYEQYF.

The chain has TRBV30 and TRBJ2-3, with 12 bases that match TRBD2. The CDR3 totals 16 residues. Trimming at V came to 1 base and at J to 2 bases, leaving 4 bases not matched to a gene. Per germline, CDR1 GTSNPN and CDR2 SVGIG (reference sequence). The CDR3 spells CAWSELAGGPTDTQYF. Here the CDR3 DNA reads TGTGCCTGGAGTGAGCTAGCGGGGGGGCCCACAGATACGCAGTATTTT.

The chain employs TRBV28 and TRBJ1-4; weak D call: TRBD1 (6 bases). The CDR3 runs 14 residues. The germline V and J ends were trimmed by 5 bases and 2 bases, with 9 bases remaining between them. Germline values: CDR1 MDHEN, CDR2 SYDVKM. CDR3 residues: CASSVQGTNEKLFF. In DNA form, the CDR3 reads TGTGCCAGCAGTGTACAGGGCACTAATGAAAAACTGTTTTTT.

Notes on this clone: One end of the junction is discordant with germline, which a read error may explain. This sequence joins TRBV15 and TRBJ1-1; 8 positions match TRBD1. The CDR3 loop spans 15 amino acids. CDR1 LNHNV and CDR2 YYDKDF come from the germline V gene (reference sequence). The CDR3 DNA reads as TGTGCCGCCAGCAGAGACAGGGGACCGGTCACTGAAGCTTTCTTT. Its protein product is CAASRDRGPVTEAFF. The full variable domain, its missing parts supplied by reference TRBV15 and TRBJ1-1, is DAMVIQNPRYQVTQFGKPVTLSCSQTLNHNVMYWYQQKSSQAPKLLFHYYDKDFNNEADTPDNFQSRRPNTSFCFLDIRSPGLGDTAMYLCAASRDRGPVTEAFFGQGTRLTVV.

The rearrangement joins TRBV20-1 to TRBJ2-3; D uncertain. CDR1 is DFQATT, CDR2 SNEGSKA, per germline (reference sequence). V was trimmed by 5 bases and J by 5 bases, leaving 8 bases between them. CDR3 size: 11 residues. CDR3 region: CSAGQEDTQYF. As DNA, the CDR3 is TGCAGTGCTGGGCAGGAAGATACGCAGTATTTT.

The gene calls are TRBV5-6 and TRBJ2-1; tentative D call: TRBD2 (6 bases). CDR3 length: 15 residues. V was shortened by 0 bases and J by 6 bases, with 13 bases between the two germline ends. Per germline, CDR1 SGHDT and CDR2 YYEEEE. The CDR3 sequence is CASSLGRPGGNEQFF. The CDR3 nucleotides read TGTGCCAGCAGCTTGGGTCGGCCCGGGGGCAATGAGCAGTTCTTC. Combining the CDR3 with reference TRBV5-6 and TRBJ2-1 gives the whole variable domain DAGVTQSPTHLIKTRGQQVTLRCSPKSGHDTVSWYQQALGQGPQFIFQYYEEEERQRGNFPDRFSGHQFPNYSSELNVNALLLGDSALYLCASSLGRPGGNEQFFGPGTRLTVL.

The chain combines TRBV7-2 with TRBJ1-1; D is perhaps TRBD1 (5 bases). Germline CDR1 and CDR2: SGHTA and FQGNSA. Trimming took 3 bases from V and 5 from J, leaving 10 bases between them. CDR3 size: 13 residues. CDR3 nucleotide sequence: TGTGCCAGCAGCTTGTCCCGGGGGACTGAAGCTTTCTTT. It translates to CASSLSRGTEAFF.

The CDR3 sequence: CAWSAVGGTEAFF. The CDR3 DNA sequence: TGTGCCTGGAGTGCGGTGGGGGGCACTGAAGCTTTCTTT. The V gene is TRBV30, the J gene TRBJ1-1; D perhaps matches TRBD1 (5 bases). This CDR3 region has 13 residues. Per germline, CDR1 GTSNPN and CDR2 SVGIG (reference sequence). Between the trimmed V and J ends, which lost 1 base and 4 bases, there was a span of 10 bases. The entire variable domain, with the rest obtained from reference TRBV30 and TRBJ1-1, is as follows: SQTIHQWPATLVQPVGSPLSLECTVEGTSNPNLYWYRQAAGRGLQLLFYSVGIGQISSEVPQNLSASRPQDRQFILSSKKLLLSDSGFYLCAWSAVGGTEAFFGQGTRLTVV.

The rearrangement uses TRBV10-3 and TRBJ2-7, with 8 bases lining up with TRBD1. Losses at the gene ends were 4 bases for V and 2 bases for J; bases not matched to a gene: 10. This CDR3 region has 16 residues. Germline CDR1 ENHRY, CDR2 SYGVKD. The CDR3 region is CAISADLGQGAYEQYF. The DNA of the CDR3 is TGTGCCATCAGTGCCGATCTCGGACAGGGTGCCTACGAGCAGTACTTC.

The CDR3 coding sequence is TGTGCCAGCAGTGAAAAAGCGGGGGTTCCCACTGAGCAGTTCTTC. Translation: CASSEKAGVPTEQFF. The chain recombines TRBV6-4 with TRBJ2-1; 8 positions agree with TRBD2. Looked up from germline, CDR1 is MRHNA and CDR2 is SNTAGT. The CDR3 is made up of 15 amino acids. V dropped 3 bases and J dropped 9; count of bases not matched to a gene: 10.

Here the CDR3 reads CASSFQLSALAVLDDEQYF. CDR3 DNA: TGTGCCAGCAGCTTCCAGTTGTCGGCACTCGCGGTTCTAGATGACGAGCAGTACTTC. V and J are TRBV5-5 and TRBJ2-7; the D is unclear. Germline assignment: CDR1 SGHKS and CDR2 YYEKEE (reference sequence). This CDR3 is 19 amino acids long. V dropped 2 bases and J dropped 5 bases, with 29 bases sitting between them.

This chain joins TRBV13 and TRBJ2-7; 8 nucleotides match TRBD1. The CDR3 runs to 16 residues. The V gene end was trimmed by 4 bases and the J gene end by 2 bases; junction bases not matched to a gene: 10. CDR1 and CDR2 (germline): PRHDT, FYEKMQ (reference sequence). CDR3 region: CASSSFKRQGPYEQYF. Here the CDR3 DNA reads TGTGCCAGCAGCTCCTTTAAAAGACAGGGGCCCTACGAGCAGTACTTC.

In DNA form, the CDR3 reads TGTGCCAGTAGCTCCGACAGGGTCATCACTAACTATGGCTACACCTTC. Amino acids: CASSSDRVITNYGYTF. The rearrangement links TRBV19 to TRBJ1-2, with 7 positions matching TRBD1. This CDR3 is built from 16 residues. V trimming: 6 bases; J trimming: 0 bases; junction bases outside the gene matches: 10. Germline assignment: CDR1 LNHDA and CDR2 SQIVND (reference sequence).

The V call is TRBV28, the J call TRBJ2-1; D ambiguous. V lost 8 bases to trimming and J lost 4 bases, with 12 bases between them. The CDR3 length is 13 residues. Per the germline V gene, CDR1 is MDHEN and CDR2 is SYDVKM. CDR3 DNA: TGTGCCAGCCATGGCTGGGCTTACAATGAGCAGTTCTTC. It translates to CASHGWAYNEQFF. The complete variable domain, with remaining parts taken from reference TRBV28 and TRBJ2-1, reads DVKVTQSSRYLVKRTGEKVFLECVQDMDHENMFWYRQDPGLGLRLIYFSYDVKMKEKGDIPEGYSVSREKKERFSLILESASTNQTSMYLCASHGWAYNEQFFGPGTRLTVL.

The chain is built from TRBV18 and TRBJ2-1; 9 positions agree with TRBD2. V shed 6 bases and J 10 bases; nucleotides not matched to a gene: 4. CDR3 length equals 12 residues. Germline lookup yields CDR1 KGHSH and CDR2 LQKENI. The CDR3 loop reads CASSLTSGEQFF. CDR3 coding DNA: TGTGCCAGCTCGTTGACTAGCGGAGAGCAGTTCTTC.

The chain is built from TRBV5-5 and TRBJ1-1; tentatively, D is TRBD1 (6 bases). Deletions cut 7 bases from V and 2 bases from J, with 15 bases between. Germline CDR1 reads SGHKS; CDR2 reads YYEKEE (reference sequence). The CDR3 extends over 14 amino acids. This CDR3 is CASGVGQSNTEAFF. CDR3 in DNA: TGTGCCAGCGGGGTCGGACAGTCCAACACTGAAGCTTTCTTT.